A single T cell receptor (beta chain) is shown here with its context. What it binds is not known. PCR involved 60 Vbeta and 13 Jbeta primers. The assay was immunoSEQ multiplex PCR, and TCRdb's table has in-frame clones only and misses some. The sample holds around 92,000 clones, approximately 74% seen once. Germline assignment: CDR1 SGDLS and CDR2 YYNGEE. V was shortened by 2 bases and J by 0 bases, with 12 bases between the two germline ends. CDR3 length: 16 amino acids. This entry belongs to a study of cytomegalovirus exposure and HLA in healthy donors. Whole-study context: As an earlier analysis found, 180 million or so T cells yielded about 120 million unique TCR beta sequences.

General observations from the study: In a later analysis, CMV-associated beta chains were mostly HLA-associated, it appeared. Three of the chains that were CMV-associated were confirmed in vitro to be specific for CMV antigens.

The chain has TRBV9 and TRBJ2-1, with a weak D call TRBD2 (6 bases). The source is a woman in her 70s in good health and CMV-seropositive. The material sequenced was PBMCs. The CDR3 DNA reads TGTGCCAGCAGCGTGTGGGACTCGCTCTCCTACAATGAGCAGTTCTTC. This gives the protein CASSVWDSLSYNEQFF.